The rows below give T cell receptor beta chains drawn from one sample of a study of CD8+ T cells in alopecia areata. This table comes from immunoSEQ multiplex PCR, and its TCRdb copy is limited to in-frame clones, with some not included. Among fewer than 250,000 clones listed, around two fifths were seen once. Sample: CD4+ T cells sorted from blood, taken at roughly week 38, from a patient treated with tofacitinib. These receptors were taken from a human donor with alopecia areata. The CDR3 runs from the conserved cysteine through the conserved F or W. D genes are given only for firm matches. Expanded clones get a size class; other rows say once, few or many, or leave the size out.

j_call	v_call	clone_size	d_call	cdr3_aa	cdr3_nt
TRBJ2-7	TRBV11-2	NA	NA	CASSWDHGRGDEQYF	TGTGCCAGCAGCTGGGACCACGGCAGGGGTGACGAGCAGTACTTC
TRBJ2-5	TRBV4-1	NA	TRBD2	CASSQQDGGSGTQYF	TGCGCCAGCAGCCAACAAGACGGGGGGTCAGGGACCCAGTACTTC
TRBJ1-6	TRBV6-4	NA	TRBD1	CASSPGQANSPLHF	TGTGCCAGCAGCCCGGGACAGGCCAATTCACCCCTCCACTTT
TRBJ1-4	TRBV19	many	NA	CASNRWSDEKLFF	TGTGCCAGTAATCGGTGGTCGGACGAAAAACTGTTTTTT
TRBJ2-2	TRBV11-2	NA	NA	CASSPRERDTGELFF	TGTGCCAGCAGCCCCCGGGAGCGGGACACCGGGGAGCTGTTTTTT
TRBJ2-2	TRBV29-1	few	NA	CSVDSLTGELFF	TGCAGCGTGGACAGCTTAACCGGGGAGCTGTTTTTT
TRBJ2-2	TRBV9	few	NA	CASSPLDRNTGELFF	TGTGCCAGCAGCCCCTTGGACAGGAACACCGGGGAGCTGTTTTTT
TRBJ2-7	TRBV11-2	NA	NA	CASSDPGISYEQYF	TGTGCCAGCAGCGATCCAGGGATTTCCTACGAGCAGTACTTC
TRBJ2-4	TRBV5-1	few	NA	CASGKVLGSKNIQYF	TGCGCCAGCGGGAAGGTCCTCGGTTCCAAAAACATTCAGTACTTC
TRBJ2-3	TRBV4-2	NA	TRBD2	CASSQDQSTSGTDTQYF	TGTGCCAGCAGCCAAGATCAGTCGACTAGCGGGACAGATACGCAGTATTTT
TRBJ1-2	TRBV28	few	NA	CASSLARQSYGYTF	TGTGCCAGCAGTTTAGCCCGACAGTCCTATGGCTACACCTTC
TRBJ2-4	TRBV7-9	few	TRBD1	CASSGPGQGQNIQYF	TGTGCCAGCAGCGGACCGGGACAGGGACAAAACATTCAGTACTTC
TRBJ1-5	TRBV6-5	NA	NA	CASSYSAGEVNQPQHF	TGTGCCAGCAGTTACTCAGCTGGGGAGGTCAATCAGCCCCAGCATTTT
TRBJ2-4	TRBV9	NA	TRBD1	CASSVEDGTGASTKNIQYF	TGTGCCAGCAGCGTAGAAGACGGCACAGGGGCTTCGACCAAAAACATTCAGTACTTC
TRBJ2-2	TRBV7-2	few	TRBD2	CASSLAGGTTGELFF	TGTGCCAGCAGCTTGGCCGGGGGGACCACCGGGGAGCTGTTTTTT
TRBJ1-5	TRBV30	NA	NA	CAWSVRSDQPQHF	TGTGCCTGGAGTGTACGGAGTGATCAGCCCCAGCATTTT
TRBJ2-5	TRBV4-2	NA	TRBD1	CASSQPDRDQETQYF	TGTGCCAGCAGCCAACCGGACAGGGACCAAGAGACCCAGTACTTC
TRBJ2-2	TRBV5-1	NA	NA	CASSHIPGLANTGELFF	TGCGCCAGCAGCCATATCCCCGGCCTCGCGAACACCGGGGAGCTGTTTTTT